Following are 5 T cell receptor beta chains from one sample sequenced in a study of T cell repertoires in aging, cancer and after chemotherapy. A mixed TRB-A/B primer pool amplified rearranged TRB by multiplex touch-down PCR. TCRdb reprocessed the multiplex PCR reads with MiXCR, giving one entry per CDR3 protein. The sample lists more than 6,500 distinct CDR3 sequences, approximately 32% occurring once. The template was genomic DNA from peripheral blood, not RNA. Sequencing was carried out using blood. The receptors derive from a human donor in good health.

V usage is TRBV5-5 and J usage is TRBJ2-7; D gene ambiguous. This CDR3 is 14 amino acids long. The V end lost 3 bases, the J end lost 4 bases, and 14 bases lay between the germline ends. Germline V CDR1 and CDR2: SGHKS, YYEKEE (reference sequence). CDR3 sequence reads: CASSWSYGPYEQYF. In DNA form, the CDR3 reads TGTGCCAGCAGCTGGTCATACGGGCCTTACGAGCAGTACTTC. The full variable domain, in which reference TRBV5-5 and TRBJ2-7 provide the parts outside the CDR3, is DAGVTQSPTHLIKTRGQQVTLRCSPISGHKSVSWYQQVLGQGPQFIFQYYEKEERGRGNFPDRFSARQFPNYSSELNVNALLLGDSALYLCASSWSYGPYEQYFGPGTRLTVT.

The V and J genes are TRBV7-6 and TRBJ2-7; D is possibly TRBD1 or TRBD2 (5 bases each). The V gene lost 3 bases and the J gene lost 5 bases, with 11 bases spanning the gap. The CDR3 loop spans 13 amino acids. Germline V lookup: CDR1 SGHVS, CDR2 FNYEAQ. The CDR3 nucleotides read TGTGCCAGCAGCTTGGTCGAGGGGCACGAGCAGTACTTC. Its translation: CASSLVEGHEQYF.

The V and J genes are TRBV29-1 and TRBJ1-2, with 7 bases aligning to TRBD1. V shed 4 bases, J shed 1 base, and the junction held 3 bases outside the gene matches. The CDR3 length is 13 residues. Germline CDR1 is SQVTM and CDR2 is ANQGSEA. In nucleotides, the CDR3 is TGCAGCGTTGGACAGGGCGTTAACTATGGCTACACCTTC. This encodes CSVGQGVNYGYTF.

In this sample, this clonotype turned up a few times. CDR3 bases: TGTGCCAGCAGTGACTCGACTGGCACAGATACGCAGTATTTT. It encodes CASSDSTGTDTQYF. The rearrangement links TRBV6-4 to TRBJ2-3; D gene ambiguous. Germline lookup yields CDR1 MRHNA and CDR2 SNTAGT. The germline V and J ends were trimmed by 0 bases and 1 base, with 5 bases remaining between them. There are 14 residues in the CDR3.

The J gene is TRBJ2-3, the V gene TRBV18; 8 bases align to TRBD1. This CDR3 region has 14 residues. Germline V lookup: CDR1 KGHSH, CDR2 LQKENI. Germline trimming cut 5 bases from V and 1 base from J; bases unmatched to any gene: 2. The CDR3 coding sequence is TGTGCCAGCTCAGCACAGGGGGGCACAGATACGCAGTATTTT. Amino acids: CASSAQGGTDTQYF.